A single sample gave rise to the 7 T cell receptor beta chains below, sequenced in a study of regulatory T cells in long-lasting Graves disease. Time point defined: persistent/refractory GD, antithyroid drugs over 5 years with positive TRAb. The authors made the TCR library using RNA they extracted from PBMCs. Arm-PCR of CDR3 regions with iRepertoire HTBI primers generated TCR beta libraries. MiXCR, applied by TCRdb to the multiplex PCR reads, yields one record per CDR3 protein. The data contain 300,000 to 400,000 distinct CDR3 sequences, roughly a fifth of them singletons. Sample: peripheral blood mononuclear cells (PBMCs), taken when the disease was refractory, from a patient treated with antithyroid drugs. The receptors derive from a female donor with Graves disease.

V usage is TRBV20-1 and J usage is TRBJ1-6; 7 bases align to TRBD1. CDR1 is DFQATT, CDR2 SNEGSKA, per germline (reference sequence). CDR3 length: 14 amino acids. V dropped 6 bases and J dropped 7; count of bases not matched to a gene: 9. CDR3 sequence (DNA): TGCAGTGCGGGAGGGGGCGTAGGGAATTCACCCCTCCACTTT. Its protein is CSAGGGVGNSPLHF.

The chain employs TRBV4-1 and TRBJ2-7, with TRBD1 matching over 9 bases. Germline loops: CDR1 MGHRA, CDR2 YSYEKL. V trimming: 3 bases; J trimming: 6 bases; junction bases outside the gene matches: 18. This CDR3 is built from 18 residues. CDR3 DNA: TGCGCCAGCAGCCACCCCTCCGGGACAGGGATAATGCTTTCCGAGCAGTACTTC. Protein sequence: CASSHPSGTGIMLSEQYF.

The table lists this clonotype with many counts. CDR3 sequence reads: CSARGYQIGGYTF. In nucleotides, the CDR3 is TGCAGTGCTAGGGGGTATCAGATAGGTGGCTACACCTTC. The V call is TRBV20-1, the J call TRBJ1-2; D is unresolved. The germline V and J ends were trimmed by 3 bases and 7 bases, with 15 bases remaining between them. This CDR3 has 13 residues. Germline V CDR1 and CDR2: DFQATT, SNEGSKA (reference sequence).

In its sample, this clonotype was seen many times. The V call is TRBV9, the J call TRBJ2-7; D possibly corresponds to TRBD2 (6 bases). The CDR3 runs to 15 residues. Trimming pared 3 bases from V and 4 bases from J, leaving 17 bases between. Germline CDR1 SGDLS, CDR2 YYNGEE. CDR3 loop: CASSEMGGQGYEQYF. In nucleotides, the CDR3 is TGTGCCAGCAGCGAAATGGGAGGTCAGGGATACGAGCAGTACTTC.

This chain connects TRBV6-1 to TRBJ1-1; 11 bases are shared with TRBD1. The CDR3 runs to 15 residues. Per germline, CDR1 MNHNS and CDR2 SASEGT. V shed 5 bases and J 1 base; nucleotides not matched to a gene: 3. Here the CDR3 reads CASSKDRGQNTEAFF. The CDR3 nucleotides are TGTGCCAGCAGTAAGGACAGGGGGCAGAACACTGAAGCTTTCTTT.

This clonotype was found many times. V is TRBV6-1 and J is TRBJ2-7; TRBD2 might be the D (6 bases). This CDR3 is built from 14 residues. V lost 2 bases and J lost 2, with 10 bases in between. From germline, CDR1 is MNHNS and CDR2 SASEGT. DNA for the CDR3: TGTGCCAGCAGTGAACACGGCGGGACCTACGAGCAGTACTTC. The encoded protein is CASSEHGGTYEQYF.

This clonotype was seen repeatedly, ten times or more. The CDR3 bases are TGTGCCACCTCCACCGGACTAGCGGGAGAAGAGACCCAGTACTTC. Translated, it gives CATSTGLAGEETQYF. The genes are TRBV24-1 and TRBJ2-5, with TRBD2 matching over 13 bases. Trimming removed 9 bases from V and 3 bases from J; junction bases left unmatched: 6. Per the germline V gene, CDR1 is KGHDR and CDR2 is SFDVKD. The CDR3 covers 15 residues.